The present T cell receptor (beta chain) was sequenced within a study of cytomegalovirus exposure and HLA in healthy donors. This clone was counted between two and nine times. Researchers ran the PCR with 60 Vbeta and 13 Jbeta primers. Some clones are missing from TCRdb's copy, which holds only in-frame ones; the method was immunoSEQ multiplex PCR. Of under 110,000 clones in the sample, over 70% are singletons; the top ten hold less than 3.5%. The sequenced sample consisted of PBMCs. The clonotype originates from a female donor in good health and CMV-seronegative.

CDR3 in amino acids: CASSFLTGNEQYF. In DNA, the CDR3 is TGTGCCAGCAGTTTTTTAACAGGGAACGAGCAGTACTTC. V is TRBV28 and J is TRBJ2-7; weak D call: TRBD1 (6 bases). This CDR3 contains 13 residues. Germline CDR1 and CDR2: MDHEN and SYDVKM. Trimming left V 3 bases short and J 5 bases short, with 11 bases between.